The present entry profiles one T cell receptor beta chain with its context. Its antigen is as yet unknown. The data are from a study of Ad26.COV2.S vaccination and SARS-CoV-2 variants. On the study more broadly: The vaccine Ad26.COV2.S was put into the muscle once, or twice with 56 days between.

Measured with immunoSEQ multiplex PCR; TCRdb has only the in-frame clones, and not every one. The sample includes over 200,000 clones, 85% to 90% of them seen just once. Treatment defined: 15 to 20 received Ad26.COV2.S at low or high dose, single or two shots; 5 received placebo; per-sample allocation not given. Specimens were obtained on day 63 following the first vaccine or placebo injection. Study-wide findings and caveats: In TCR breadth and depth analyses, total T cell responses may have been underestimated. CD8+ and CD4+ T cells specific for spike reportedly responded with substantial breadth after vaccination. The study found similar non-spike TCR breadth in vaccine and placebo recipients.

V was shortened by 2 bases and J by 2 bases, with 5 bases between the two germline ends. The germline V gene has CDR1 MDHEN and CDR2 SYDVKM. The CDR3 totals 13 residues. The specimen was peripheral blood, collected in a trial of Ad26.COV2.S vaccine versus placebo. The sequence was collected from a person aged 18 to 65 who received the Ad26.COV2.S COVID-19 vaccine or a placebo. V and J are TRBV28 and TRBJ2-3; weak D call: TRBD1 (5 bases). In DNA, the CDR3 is TGTGCCAGCAGTTTAGGGGCCACAGATACGCAGTATTTT. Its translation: CASSLGATDTQYF.